The clone carrying this T cell receptor (beta chain) has at least ten counts. The target antigen is unknown. These data are taken from a study of T cells in Graves' hyperthyroidism and ophthalmopathy. Notes on the study in general: Ophthalmopathy and stable hyperthyroidism were separated by a 13 V-J model. Most expanded thyroid clonotypes above 0.001 also appeared in blood.

V lost 2 bases and J lost 5, with 13 bases in between. The CDR3 has 15 residues. Per the germline V gene, CDR1 is MNHNY and CDR2 is SVGAGI (reference sequence). It was RNA transcripts that yielded the amplified TCR beta CDR3 regions. A set of HTBI primers served as the primers for a first-round RT-PCR of the TCR CDR3. In TCRdb, the multiplex PCR reads were re-called with MiXCR into one record per CDR3 protein. The table shows a few hundred thousand distinct CDR3 sequences, with roughly 15% occurring only once. This chain uses TRBV6-6 with TRBJ2-1; D gene uncertain. Sequences were obtained from blood. The sequence was obtained from a woman in her 40s with Graves' ophthalmopathy. The CDR3 bases are TGTGCCAGCAGTTACCGGTCCTCTCTAAACAATGAGCAGTTCTTC. Protein product: CASSYRSSLNNEQFF.